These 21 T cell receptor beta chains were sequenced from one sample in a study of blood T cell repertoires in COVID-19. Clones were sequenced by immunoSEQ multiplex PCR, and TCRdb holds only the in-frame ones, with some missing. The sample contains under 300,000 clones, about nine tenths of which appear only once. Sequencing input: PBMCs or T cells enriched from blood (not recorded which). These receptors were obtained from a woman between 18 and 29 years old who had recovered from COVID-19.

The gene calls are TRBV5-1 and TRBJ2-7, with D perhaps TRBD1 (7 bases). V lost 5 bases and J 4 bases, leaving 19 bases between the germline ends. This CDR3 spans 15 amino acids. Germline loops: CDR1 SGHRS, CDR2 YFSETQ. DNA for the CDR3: TGCGCCAGCAGTTTCGCTAAGGGGGCGGGGTACGAGCAGTACTTC. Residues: CASSFAKGAGYEQYF.

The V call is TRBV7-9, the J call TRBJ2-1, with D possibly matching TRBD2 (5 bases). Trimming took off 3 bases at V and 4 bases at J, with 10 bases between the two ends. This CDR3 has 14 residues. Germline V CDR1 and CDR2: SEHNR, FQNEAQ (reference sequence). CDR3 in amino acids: CASSLMGVYNEQFF. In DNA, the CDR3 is TGTGCCAGCAGCTTGATGGGAGTATACAATGAGCAGTTCTTC.

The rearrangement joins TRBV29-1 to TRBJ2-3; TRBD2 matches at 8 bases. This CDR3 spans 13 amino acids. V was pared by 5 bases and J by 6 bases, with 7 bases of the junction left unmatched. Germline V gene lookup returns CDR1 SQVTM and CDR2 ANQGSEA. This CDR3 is CSVLREGRDTQYF. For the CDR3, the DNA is TGCAGCGTTCTCCGGGAGGGCCGGGATACGCAGTATTTT.

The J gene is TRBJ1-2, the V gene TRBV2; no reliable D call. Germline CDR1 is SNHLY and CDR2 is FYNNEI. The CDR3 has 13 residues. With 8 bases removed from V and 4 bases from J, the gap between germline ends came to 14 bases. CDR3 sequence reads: CASDMRTIYGYTF. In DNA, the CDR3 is TGTGCCAGCGATATGAGAACTATCTATGGCTACACCTTC.

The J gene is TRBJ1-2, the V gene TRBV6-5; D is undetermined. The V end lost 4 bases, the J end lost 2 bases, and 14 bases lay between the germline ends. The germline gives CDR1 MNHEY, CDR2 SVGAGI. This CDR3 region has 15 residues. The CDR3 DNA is TGTGCCAGCAGTTTAGGAGGATTCGGGAACTATGGCTACACCTTC. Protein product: CASSLGGFGNYGYTF.

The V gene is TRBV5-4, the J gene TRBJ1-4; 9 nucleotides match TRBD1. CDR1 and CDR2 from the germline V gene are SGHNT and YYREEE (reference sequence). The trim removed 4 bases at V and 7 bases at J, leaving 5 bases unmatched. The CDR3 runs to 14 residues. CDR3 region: CASSPWDRAEKLFF. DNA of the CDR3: TGTGCCAGCAGCCCCTGGGACAGGGCTGAAAAACTGTTTTTT.

The CDR3 protein is CASSWGTGGDTQYF. In nucleotides, the CDR3 is TGTGCCAGCAGCTGGGGGACGGGGGGGGATACGCAGTATTTT. J is TRBJ2-3 and V is TRBV7-8, with 8 bases aligning to TRBD2. Germline V gene sequence: CDR1 SGHVS, CDR2 FQNEAQ. The CDR3 runs 14 residues. The J segment lost 6 bases and the V segment lost 4 bases, leaving 6 bases of the junction unmatched.

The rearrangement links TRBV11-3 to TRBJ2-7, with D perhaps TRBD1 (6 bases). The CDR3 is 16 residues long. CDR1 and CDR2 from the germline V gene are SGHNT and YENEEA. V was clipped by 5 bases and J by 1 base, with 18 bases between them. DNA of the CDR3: TGTGCCAGCAGCCCCCGAGGTCAGGGGATATCCTACGAGCAGTACTTC. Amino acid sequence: CASSPRGQGISYEQYF.

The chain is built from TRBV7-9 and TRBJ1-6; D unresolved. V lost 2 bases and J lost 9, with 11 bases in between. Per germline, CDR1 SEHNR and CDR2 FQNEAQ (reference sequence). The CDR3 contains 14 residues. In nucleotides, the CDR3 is TGTGCCAGCAGCTTAAGCGGGGTCGGTTCACCCCTCCACTTT. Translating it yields CASSLSGVGSPLHF.

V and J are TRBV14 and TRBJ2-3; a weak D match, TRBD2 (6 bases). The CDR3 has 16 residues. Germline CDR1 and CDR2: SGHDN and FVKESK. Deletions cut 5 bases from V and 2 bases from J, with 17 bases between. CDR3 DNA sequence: TGTGCCAGCAGCACGCGGACTAACCCTTTCACAGATACGCAGTATTTT. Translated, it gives CASSTRTNPFTDTQYF.

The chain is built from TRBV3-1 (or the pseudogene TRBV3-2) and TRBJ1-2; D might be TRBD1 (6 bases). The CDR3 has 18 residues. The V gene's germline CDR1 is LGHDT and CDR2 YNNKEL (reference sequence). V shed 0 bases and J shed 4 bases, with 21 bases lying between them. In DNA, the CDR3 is TGTGCCAGCAGCCAAGAAGGGGGTCAGGGACCCTGGGCCTATGGCTACACCTTC. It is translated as CASSQEGGQGPWAYGYTF.

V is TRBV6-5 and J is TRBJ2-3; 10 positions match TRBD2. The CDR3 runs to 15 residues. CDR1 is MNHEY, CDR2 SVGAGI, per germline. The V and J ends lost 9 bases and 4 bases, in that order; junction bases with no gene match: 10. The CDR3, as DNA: TGTGCCAGTAGAGAGGCTAGCGGGAGTGCAGATACGCAGTATTTT. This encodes CASREASGSADTQYF.

CDR3 coding DNA: TGTGCCGCCGGTGGTAATGGGGCCAACGTCCTGACTTTC. Translation gives CAAGGNGANVLTF. The chain joins TRBV10-3 to TRBJ2-6; D not certain. The CDR3 is made up of 13 amino acids. Per the germline V gene, CDR1 is ENHRY and CDR2 is SYGVKD. V dropped 11 bases and J dropped 3 bases, with 11 bases sitting between them.

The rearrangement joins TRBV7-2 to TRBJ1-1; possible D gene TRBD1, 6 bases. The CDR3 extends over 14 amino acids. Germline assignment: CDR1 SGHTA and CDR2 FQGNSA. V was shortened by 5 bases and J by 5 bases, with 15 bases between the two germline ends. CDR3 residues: CASSDNRVGTEAFF. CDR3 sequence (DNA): TGTGCCAGCAGCGACAACAGGGTCGGAACTGAAGCTTTCTTT.

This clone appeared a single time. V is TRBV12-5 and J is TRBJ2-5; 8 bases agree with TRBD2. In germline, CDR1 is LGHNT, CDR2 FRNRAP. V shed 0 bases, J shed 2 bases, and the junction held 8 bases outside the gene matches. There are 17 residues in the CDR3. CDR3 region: CASGLVKGTSGQETQYF. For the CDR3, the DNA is TGTGCTAGTGGTTTGGTAAAGGGAACTAGCGGTCAAGAGACCCAGTACTTC.

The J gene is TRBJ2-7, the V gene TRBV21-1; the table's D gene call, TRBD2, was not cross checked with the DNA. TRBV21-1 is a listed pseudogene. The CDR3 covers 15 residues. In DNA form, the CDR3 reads TGTGCCAGCACCCAGACCGGGACTAGCAGCTACGAGCAGTACTTC. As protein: CASTQTGTSSYEQYF.

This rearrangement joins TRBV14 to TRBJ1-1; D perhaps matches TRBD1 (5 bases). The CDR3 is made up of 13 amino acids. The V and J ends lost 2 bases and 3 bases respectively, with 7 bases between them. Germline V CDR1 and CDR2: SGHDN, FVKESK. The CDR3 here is CASSQLRDTEAFF. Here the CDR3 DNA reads TGTGCCAGCAGCCAACTCAGGGACACTGAAGCTTTCTTT.

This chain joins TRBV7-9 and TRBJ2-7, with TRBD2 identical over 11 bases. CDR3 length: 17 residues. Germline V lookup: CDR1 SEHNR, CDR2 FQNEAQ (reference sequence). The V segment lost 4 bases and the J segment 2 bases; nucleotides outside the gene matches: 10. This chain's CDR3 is CASSSKRVAGGPYEQYF. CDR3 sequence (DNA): TGTGCCAGCAGCTCCAAACGTGTAGCGGGAGGGCCCTACGAGCAGTACTTC. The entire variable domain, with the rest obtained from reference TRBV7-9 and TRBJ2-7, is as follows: DTGVSQNPRHKITKRGQNVTFRCDPISEHNRLYWYRQTLGQGPEFLTYFQNEAQLEKSRLLSDRFSAERPKGSFSTLEIQRTEQGDSAMYLCASSSKRVAGGPYEQYFGPGTRLTVT.

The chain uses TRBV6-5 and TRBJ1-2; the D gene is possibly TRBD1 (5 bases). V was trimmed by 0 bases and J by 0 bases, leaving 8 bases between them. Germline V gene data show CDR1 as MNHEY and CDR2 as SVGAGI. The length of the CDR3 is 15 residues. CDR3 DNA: TGTGCCAGCAGTTACTCGACCAGGGCTAACTATGGCTACACCTTC. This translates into CASSYSTRANYGYTF.

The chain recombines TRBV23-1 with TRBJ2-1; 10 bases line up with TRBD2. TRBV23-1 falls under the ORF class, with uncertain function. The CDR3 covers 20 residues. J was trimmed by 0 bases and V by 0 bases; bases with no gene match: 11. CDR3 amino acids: CASSQSRSLAGASSYNEQFF. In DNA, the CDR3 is TGCGCCAGCAGTCAATCGAGGTCGCTAGCGGGGGCTAGCTCCTACAATGAGCAGTTCTTC.

The CDR3: CASSVGTTNTGELFF. CDR3 nucleotide sequence: TGTGCCAGCAGCGTCGGGACAACGAACACCGGGGAGCTGTTTTTT. V gene TRBV7-6 combines with J gene TRBJ2-2, with a weak D call TRBD1 (6 bases). Between the trimmed V and J ends, which lost 5 bases and 0 bases, there was a span of 10 bases. CDR3 length: 15 residues. From germline, CDR1 is SGHVS and CDR2 FNYEAQ.